This T cell receptor beta chain comes out of a study of neurological immune-mediated disorders. Notes on the study in general: Private repertoires in all groups were suggested by the absence of shared CDR3 amino acid sequences among expanded clones across subjects.

cDNA synthesis was performed by 5'RACE with 10-nucleotide random UMIs. TCRdb re-derived calls from the 5' RACE reads in MiXCR, one entry per CDR3 protein. This table has tens of thousands of distinct CDR3 sequences, 13% to 15% appearing once. This clonotype was counted at least ten times. The antigen is not known. The trim removed 6 bases at V and 6 bases at J, leaving 12 bases unmatched. This CDR3 has 16 residues. The receptor was isolated from a woman between 45 and 60 years old in good health. Material for sequencing was PBMCs. This sequence joins TRBV12-3 or TRBV12-4 and TRBJ2-3, with 10 bases identical to TRBD2. The CDR3 reads CASSLIQREGRDTQYF. CDR3 bases: TGTGCCAGCAGCTTGATCCAGCGGGAGGGCAGGGATACGCAGTATTTT.